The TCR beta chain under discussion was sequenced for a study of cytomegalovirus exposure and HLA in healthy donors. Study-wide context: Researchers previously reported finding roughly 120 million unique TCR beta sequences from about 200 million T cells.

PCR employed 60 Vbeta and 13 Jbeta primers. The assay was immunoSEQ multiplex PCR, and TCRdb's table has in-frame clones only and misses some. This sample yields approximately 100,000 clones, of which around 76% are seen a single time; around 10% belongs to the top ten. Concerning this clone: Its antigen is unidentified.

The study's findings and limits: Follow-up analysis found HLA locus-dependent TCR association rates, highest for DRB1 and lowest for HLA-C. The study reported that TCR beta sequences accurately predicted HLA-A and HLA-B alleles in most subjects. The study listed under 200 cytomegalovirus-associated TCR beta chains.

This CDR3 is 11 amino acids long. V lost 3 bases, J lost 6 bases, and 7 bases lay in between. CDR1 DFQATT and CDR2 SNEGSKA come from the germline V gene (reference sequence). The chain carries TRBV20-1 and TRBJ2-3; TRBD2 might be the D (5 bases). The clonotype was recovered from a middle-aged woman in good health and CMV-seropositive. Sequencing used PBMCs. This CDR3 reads CSASPGDTQYF. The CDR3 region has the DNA TGCAGTGCTAGCCCGGGGGATACGCAGTATTTT.